This record looks at one T cell receptor (beta chain) sequence and its context. Its target is not known. This entry belongs to a study of shared clonotypes between healthy human individuals. General observations from the study: Clonotype sharing among donors, it was expected, would be affected by sequencing depth.

Clones were sequenced by immunoSEQ multiplex PCR, and TCRdb holds only the in-frame ones, with some missing. This table has about 2.4 million clones, approximately 93% appearing once. With V trimmed by 4 bases and J by 5 bases, 5 bases remained unmatched. Per germline, CDR1 SGHRS and CDR2 YFSETQ. The length of the CDR3 is 15 residues. The V call is TRBV5-1, the J call TRBJ1-4; TRBD1 agrees at 10 bases. Input material: naive CD4+ T cells from PBMCs. Noted subset: CD45RA+ positively selected. The receptor comes from a young man in good health. Some clones in this sample may be carry-over from other donors' samples. The CDR3 sequence: CASSVGTGANEKLFF. The CDR3 DNA reads as TGCGCCAGCAGCGTTGGGACAGGGGCAAATGAAAAACTGTTTTTT. The full variable domain, in which reference TRBV5-1 and TRBJ1-4 provide the parts outside the CDR3, is KAGVTQTPRYLIKTRGQQVTLSCSPISGHRSVSWYQQTPGQGLQFLFEYFSETQRNKGNFPGRFSGRQFSNSRSEMNVSTLELGDSALYLCASSVGTGANEKLFFGSGTQLSVL.